This is a list of T cell receptor beta chains from one sample in a study of blood T cell repertoires in COVID-19. TCRdb's copy holds only in-frame clones and misses some; the assay was immunoSEQ multiplex PCR. The sample records about 200,000 clones, 82% being singletons. Sequencing used peripheral blood. All receptors come from a woman aged 80 or over with COVID-19, enrolled during active disease. Each CDR3 is given with its conserved first and last residue. A D gene is named only where the DNA matches it firmly. A row's size may be missing; if present it is once, few, many or a size class.

clone_size	j_call	v_call	d_call	cdr3_aa	cdr3_nt
.	TRBJ1-4	TRBV2	.	CASSAELLGNEKLFF	TGTGCCAGCAGTGCGGAGTTACTGGGTAATGAAAAACTGTTTTTT
.	TRBJ1-6	TRBV18	.	CASSPGRVDSPLHF	TGTGCCAGCTCACCCGGCAGGGTGGATTCACCCCTCCACTTT
.	TRBJ2-3	TRBV5-1	TRBD1	CASSFNPLTGATDTQYF	TGCGCCAGCAGCTTTAATCCGTTGACAGGGGCGACAGATACGCAGTATTTT
.	TRBJ2-1	TRBV7-2	TRBD2	CASSLVGLAANEQFF	TGTGCCAGCAGCTTAGTCGGACTAGCGGCCAATGAGCAGTTCTTC
.	TRBJ2-7	TRBV5-1	.	CASSLQEAYEQYF	TGCGCCAGCAGCTTACAGGAAGCCTACGAGCAGTACTTC
few	TRBJ1-1	TRBV6-5	.	CASSYSTGSTEAFF	TGTGCCAGCAGTTATTCTACAGGGAGCACTGAAGCTTTCTTT
.	TRBJ2-7	TRBV28	TRBD1	CATGLMGQGYEQYF	TGTGCCACCGGGCTAATGGGACAGGGGTACGAGCAGTACTTC
.	TRBJ1-1	TRBV4-1	.	CASSHGGGYTEAFF	TGCGCCAGCAGCCATGGGGGAGGGTACACTGAAGCTTTCTTT
few	TRBJ1-2	TRBV7-9	.	CASSLGGRQFAYGYTF	TGTGCCAGCAGCTTAGGGGGGAGGCAGTTTGCCTATGGCTACACCTTC
.	TRBJ2-7	TRBV3-1/TRBV3-2	.	CASSQVVGYEQYF	TGTGCCAGCAGCCAAGTCGTCGGGTACGAGCAGTACTTC
.	TRBJ1-6	TRBV5-1	TRBD1	CASSDGTGNSPLHF	TGCGCCAGCAGCGACGGGACAGGGAATTCACCCCTCCACTTT
.	TRBJ1-2	TRBV5-8	.	CASPAGRGILDYGYTF	TGTGCCAGCCCAGCTGGGAGGGGTATCTTAGACTATGGCTACACCTTC
.	TRBJ2-1	TRBV19	TRBD1	CASSSGTGRDEQFF	TGTGCCAGTAGTAGCGGGACAGGGAGGGATGAGCAGTTCTTC
few	TRBJ1-1	TRBV28	TRBD1	CASTRDRASFYTEAFF	TGTGCCAGCACCAGGGACAGGGCTTCTTTTTACACTGAAGCTTTCTTT
.	TRBJ1-1	TRBV7-2	.	CASSSQGGNTEAFF	TGTGCCAGCAGCTCCCAGGGAGGGAACACTGAAGCTTTCTTT
.	TRBJ1-1	TRBV5-4	.	CASSFPNLQREAFF	TGTGCCAGCAGCTTCCCCAATCTTCAACGGGAAGCTTTCTTT
.	TRBJ1-3	TRBV12-3/TRBV12-4	.	CASSFESGGTIYF	TGTGCCAGCAGTTTTGAGTCCGGGGGGACCATATATTTT
few	TRBJ2-5	TRBV29-1	.	CSVEDRVTDPLQETQYF	TGCAGCGTTGAAGATCGGGTGACAGACCCCCTCCAAGAGACCCAGTACTTC
.	TRBJ2-4	TRBV11-1	.	CASSGRGGSENIQYF	TGTGCCAGCAGCGGCAGGGGCGGGAGTGAAAACATTCAGTACTTC
.	TRBJ1-2	TRBV5-1	.	CASSRTDDLGYTF	TGCGCCAGCAGCCGGACAGACGACCTGGGCTACACCTTC
.	TRBJ2-1	TRBV18	.	CASSLNTGSSYNEQFF	TGTGCCAGCTCACTCAATACTGGGAGCTCCTACAATGAGCAGTTCTTC
.	TRBJ1-2	TRBV7-2	TRBD1	CASSAQGAVYTF	TGTGCCAGCAGCGCGCAGGGGGCGGTCTACACCTTC
.	TRBJ1-1	TRBV7-9	.	CASSLARTANTEAFF	TGTGCCAGCAGCTTAGCCCGGACAGCGAACACTGAAGCTTTCTTT
few	TRBJ2-1	TRBV6-4	.	CASSPSWSYNEQFF	TGTGCCAGCAGCCCTAGCTGGTCCTACAATGAGCAGTTCTTC
.	TRBJ1-3	TRBV20-1	TRBD1	CSASRGYRGGTGNTIYF	TGCAGTGCTAGTAGGGGCTACAGGGGAGGAACTGGAAACACCATATATTTT
.	TRBJ1-1	TRBV3-1/TRBV3-2	.	CASSHARGEAFF	TGTGCCAGCAGCCATGCCAGGGGAGAAGCTTTCTTT
few	TRBJ1-6	TRBV19	.	CASTWGSNSPLHF	TGTGCCAGTACATGGGGCTCAAATTCACCCCTCCACTTT
.	TRBJ2-7	TRBV5-4	TRBD1	CASSPTGQEAYEQYF	TGTGCCAGCAGCCCTACGGGACAGGAAGCCTACGAGCAGTACTTC
few	TRBJ2-2	TRBV14	TRBD1	CASSRTGTGRTGELFF	TGTGCCAGCAGCCGCACCGGGACAGGGAGAACCGGGGAGCTGTTTTTT
.	TRBJ2-3	TRBV30	TRBD2	CASRLAGGTDTQYF	TGTGCTTCCCGGCTAGCGGGAGGAACAGATACGCAGTATTTT
.	TRBJ1-5	TRBV28	.	CASTLRVLGLGPQHF	TGTGCCAGCACCCTAAGGGTCTTGGGGCTAGGGCCCCAGCATTTT
.	TRBJ2-5	TRBV4-3	TRBD2	CASSLQAGEWETQYF	TGCGCCAGCAGCCTCCAAGCGGGAGAGTGGGAGACCCAGTACTTC
.	TRBJ1-1	TRBV5-1	.	CASNEGGNTEAFF	TGCGCCAGCAATGAAGGGGGGAACACTGAAGCTTTCTTT
.	TRBJ2-1	TRBV19	TRBD2	CASSWTSGDNEQFF	TGTGCCAGTAGTTGGACTAGCGGGGACAATGAGCAGTTCTTC
.	TRBJ1-1	TRBV27	TRBD1	CASSRGTGWSEAFF	TGTGCCAGCAGCCGAGGGACAGGGTGGTCTGAAGCTTTCTTT
few	TRBJ2-7	TRBV7-8	.	CASSLTSSSYEQYF	TGTGCCAGCAGCTTGACTTCTAGCTCCTACGAGCAGTACTTC
.	TRBJ2-7	TRBV5-1	TRBD2	CASSSLAGGRLHEQYF	TGCGCCAGCAGCTCCTTAGCGGGGGGCCGTCTCCACGAGCAGTACTTC
once	TRBJ2-7	TRBV7-6	TRBD2	CASSYTSGGPFFEQYF	TGTGCCAGCAGCTATACTAGCGGGGGCCCATTTTTTGAGCAGTACTTC
.	TRBJ2-5	TRBV28	TRBD1	CASTSPGQGGETQYF	TGTGCCAGCACATCGCCTGGACAGGGGGGAGAGACCCAGTACTTC
.	TRBJ1-4	TRBV7-8	.	CASSRRLTNEKLFF	TGTGCCAGCAGCCGGCGCTTGACTAATGAAAAACTGTTTTTT
.	TRBJ2-7	TRBV7-2	.	CASSPYSQYEQYF	TGTGCCAGCAGCCCTTATTCACAATACGAGCAGTACTTC
.	TRBJ1-5	TRBV27	.	CASSRETGQPQHF	TGTGCCAGCAGTCGCGAGACAGGTCAGCCCCAGCATTTT
.	TRBJ1-3	TRBV7-9	TRBD1	CASSSNRGSSSGNTIYF	TGTGCCAGCAGCTCAAACAGGGGGTCGAGCTCTGGAAACACCATATATTTT
.	TRBJ2-3	TRBV3-1/TRBV3-2	.	CASSLGQSTDTQYF	TGTGCCAGCAGTCTTGGACAGAGCACAGATACGCAGTATTTT
.	TRBJ1-4	TRBV4-1	TRBD1	CASSQRRAGGAEEKLFF	TGCGCCAGCAGCCAACGTCGAGCAGGGGGCGCGGAGGAAAAACTGTTTTTT